The 26 T cell receptor beta chains below all came from one sample that was sequenced in a study of blood T cell repertoires in COVID-19. The table came from immunoSEQ multiplex PCR; TCRdb's copy has only in-frame clones and leaves some out. This table holds roughly 160,000 clones, around four fifths found once. The sample was peripheral blood. Every receptor here comes from a woman in her 70s who had recovered from COVID-19.

The V gene is TRBV3-1 (or the pseudogene TRBV3-2), the J gene TRBJ1-2; 7 nucleotides agree with TRBD1. Losses at the gene ends were 4 bases for V and 4 bases for J; bases not matched to a gene: 6. The CDR3 has 14 residues. The germline V gene encodes CDR1 LGHDT and CDR2 YNNKEL (reference sequence). The DNA of the CDR3 is TGTGCCAGCAGCCGAGGGGGCGCCGTCTATGGCTACACCTTC. This sequence encodes CASSRGGAVYGYTF.

The J gene is TRBJ2-7, the V gene TRBV6-6; the match to TRBD1 covers 8 bases. Germline V gives CDR1 MNHNY, CDR2 SVGAGI (reference sequence). J was trimmed by 2 bases and V by 6 bases; bases with no gene match: 9. There are 15 residues in the CDR3. CDR3 DNA: TGTGCCAGCAGGCCGCAGGGGGCCGTCACCTACGAGCAGTACTTC. It translates to CASRPQGAVTYEQYF.

This chain links TRBV5-4 with TRBJ2-1, with 10 bases identical to TRBD2. This CDR3 has 14 amino acids. V lost 6 bases and J lost 5; bases outside the gene matches: 5. Looked up from germline, CDR1 is SGHNT and CDR2 is YYREEE (reference sequence). CDR3 bases: TGTGCCAGCAATCCGGGACTAGCGAACAATGAGCAGTTCTTC. Translation: CASNPGLANNEQFF.

The CDR3 DNA reads as TGCGCCAGCAGCGGGGGGGGCAGCACCTACGAGCAGTACTTC. It translates to CASSGGGSTYEQYF. The gene calls are TRBV5-1 and TRBJ2-7, with D possibly TRBD2 on 7 matching bases. V was pared by 4 bases and J by 2 bases, with 13 bases between. The germline V gene encodes CDR1 SGHRS and CDR2 YFSETQ. The CDR3 spans 14 residues.

The sample holds a few counts of this clone. The genes are TRBV6-4 and TRBJ2-1; 8 nucleotides align to TRBD2. The CDR3 loop spans 15 amino acids. The germline V gene has CDR1 MRHNA and CDR2 SNTAGT. Germline trimming cut 6 bases from V and 0 bases from J; bases unmatched to any gene: 4. Here the CDR3 DNA reads TGTGCCAGCAGCGACGCGGGGGGCTCCTACAATGAGCAGTTCTTC. Residues: CASSDAGGSYNEQFF.

The V call is TRBV6-5, the J call TRBJ1-6; TRBD1 agrees at 7 bases. The CDR3 length is 14 residues. Germline CDR1 is MNHEY and CDR2 is SVGAGI. The junction had 8 bases not matched to a gene; V was cut back by 6 bases and J by 9 bases. This chain's CDR3 is CASRTGTEVSPLHF. The CDR3 DNA sequence: TGTGCCAGCAGGACCGGGACAGAGGTTTCACCCCTCCACTTT.

V usage is TRBV4-3 and J usage is TRBJ1-5; TRBD1 matches at 8 bases. The CDR3 is 14 amino acids. Losses at the gene ends were 4 bases for V and 2 bases for J; bases not matched to a gene: 1. Germline V gene sequence: CDR1 LGHNA, CDR2 YSLEER. CDR3: CASSLDRGNQPQHF. CDR3 bases: TGCGCCAGCAGCCTGGACAGGGGCAATCAGCCCCAGCATTTT.

The genes are TRBV3-1 (or the pseudogene TRBV3-2) and TRBJ1-3; 7 bases line up with TRBD1. The V gene's germline CDR1 is LGHDT and CDR2 YNNKEL (reference sequence). Trimming at V came to 4 bases and at J to 6 bases, leaving 21 bases not matched to a gene. The CDR3 totals 19 residues. The CDR3 DNA follows: TGTGCCAGCAGCCGACAACTCGAGGGCAGGGGGTCTCGGGTAAACACCATATATTTT. Translation gives CASSRQLEGRGSRVNTIYF.

The J gene is TRBJ2-6, the V gene TRBV5-8; D perhaps matches TRBD2 (5 bases). The CDR3 contains 17 residues. Germline CDR1 and CDR2: SGHTS and YDEGEE. Deletions cut 0 bases from V and 1 base from J, with 11 bases between. DNA of the CDR3: TGTGCCAGCAGCTTGGGGCCAGGCGGGTCTGGGGCCAACGTCCTGACTTTC. As protein: CASSLGPGGSGANVLTF. The variable domain in full, with the rest retrieved from reference TRBV5-8 and TRBJ2-6, is EAGVTQSPTHLIKTRGQQATLRCSPISGHTSVYWYQQALGLGLQFLLWYDEGEERNRGNFPPRFSGRQFPNYSSELNVNALELEDSALYLCASSLGPGGSGANVLTFGAGSRLTVL.

V usage is TRBV9 and J usage is TRBJ2-7; D is ambiguous. Germline-derived CDR1 and CDR2 are SGDLS and YYNGEE. The V and J ends lost 0 bases and 0 bases respectively, with 10 bases between them. CDR3 length equals 15 residues. The CDR3 DNA follows: TGTGCCAGCAGCGTAGGGCCTAGTAGCTCCTACGAGCAGTACTTC. Protein sequence: CASSVGPSSSYEQYF.

V gene TRBV3-1 (or the pseudogene TRBV3-2) combines with J gene TRBJ1-4; 7 bases map to TRBD1. Trimming cost V 4 bases and J 2 bases; bases outside gene matches: 7. This CDR3 is 16 amino acids long. Germline-derived CDR1 and CDR2 are LGHDT and YNNKEL (reference sequence). The CDR3 loop is CASSPEGAATNEKLFF. In DNA, the CDR3 is TGTGCCAGCAGCCCCGAGGGGGCAGCTACTAATGAAAAACTGTTTTTT.

V and J are TRBV18 and TRBJ1-6; D not resolved. Trimming stripped 6 bases from V and 3 bases from J, with 9 bases between. Per the germline V gene, CDR1 is KGHSH and CDR2 is LQKENI. The CDR3 is made up of 14 amino acids. The CDR3: CASSPQIYNSPLHF. DNA for the CDR3: TGTGCCAGCTCGCCTCAGATCTATAATTCACCCCTCCACTTT. The full variable domain, with the rest looked up from reference TRBV18 and TRBJ1-6, is NAGVMQNPRHLVRRRGQEARLRCSPMKGHSHVYWYRQLPEEGLKFMVYLQKENIIDESGMPKERFSAEFPKEGPSILRIQQVVRGDSAAYFCASSPQIYNSPLHFGNGTRLTVT.

Remarks on this clone: Other DNA sequences within the sample encode an identical CDR3. The rearrangement links TRBV10-1 to TRBJ2-7; 9 bases map to TRBD2. Germline loops: CDR1 WNHNN, CDR2 SYGVQD (reference sequence). This CDR3 region has 14 residues. CDR3 nucleotide sequence: TGCCCACCTTGCCTAGCGGGATGGGGCTACGAGCAGTACTTC. It specifies CPPCLAGWGYEQYF.

This chain uses TRBV3-1 (or the pseudogene TRBV3-2) with TRBJ2-4, with 8 bases fitting TRBD1. This CDR3 region has 13 residues. Germline V CDR1 and CDR2: LGHDT, YNNKEL (reference sequence). J lost 8 bases, V lost 3 bases, and 3 bases had no gene match. The CDR3, as DNA: TGTGCCAGCAGCCAGAACAGGGGGGACATTCAGTACTTC. It encodes CASSQNRGDIQYF.

V and J are TRBV6-2 or TRBV6-3 and TRBJ2-5; maybe TRBD1 (6 bases). The V gene's germline CDR1 is MNHEY and CDR2 SVGEGT. With 7 bases removed from V and 4 bases from J, the gap between germline ends came to 25 bases. CDR3 length equals 17 residues. The CDR3 loop reads CASTPPLLRGPLETQYF. DNA of the CDR3: TGTGCCAGCACCCCCCCCCTCCTCAGGGGCCCTTTAGAGACCCAGTACTTC.

This sequence joins TRBV19 and TRBJ1-3; possible D gene TRBD1, 6 bases. The germline V gene has CDR1 LNHDA and CDR2 SQIVND (reference sequence). Trimming stripped 4 bases from V and 8 bases from J, with 18 bases between. The CDR3 runs 15 residues. The CDR3 here is CASSSPDSGGYTIYF. The CDR3 nucleotides read TGTGCCAGTAGTAGTCCGGACAGCGGGGGCTACACCATATATTTT.

Worth noting for this clone: A junction boundary mismatches the germline segment, possibly from a read error. This chain connects TRBV14 to TRBJ1-2; no clear D. Germline V gives CDR1 SGHDN, CDR2 FVKESK. CDR3 length: 13 amino acids. CDR3 region: CATSAGLGYGYTF. CDR3 DNA: TGTGCCACCAGCGCCGGGTTGGGCTATGGCTACACCTTC.

This clone was seen only once. The V and J genes are TRBV29-1 and TRBJ1-1; perhaps TRBD1 as D (6 bases). Germline lookup yields CDR1 SQVTM and CDR2 ANQGSEA. V was clipped by 8 bases and J by 8 bases, with 9 bases between them. The CDR3 is 9 amino acids. The CDR3 loop reads CSTGTEAFF. The CDR3 DNA sequence: TGCAGCACTGGGACAGAAGCTTTCTTT.

The chain couples TRBV5-1 to TRBJ2-3; 13 bases match TRBD2. The ends lost 3 bases at V and 4 bases at J; junction bases unmatched: 2. Germline CDR1 SGHRS, CDR2 YFSETQ. The CDR3 totals 15 residues. The CDR3 sequence: CASSSGLAGPDTQYF. Here the CDR3 DNA reads TGCGCCAGCAGCTCGGGACTAGCGGGGCCAGATACGCAGTATTTT.

This clone occurred once. V and J are TRBV5-1 and TRBJ1-2, with D perhaps TRBD1 (6 bases). The germline V gene has CDR1 SGHRS and CDR2 YFSETQ. This CDR3 has 17 residues. V was clipped by 0 bases and J by 4 bases, with 19 bases between them. As DNA, the CDR3 is TGCGCCAGCAGCTTGGGGCCCAGGGGCAGGGGAACCTATGGCTACACCTTC. Protein sequence: CASSLGPRGRGTYGYTF.

V gene TRBV6-2 or TRBV6-3 combines with J gene TRBJ1-5, with 8 nucleotides matching TRBD1. With 2 bases clipped from V and 5 bases from J, the junction kept 2 bases outside the gene matches. There are 14 residues in the CDR3. Per germline, CDR1 MNHEY and CDR2 SVGEGT. CDR3: CASSYPQGDQPQHF. CDR3 in DNA: TGTGCCAGCAGTTACCCACAGGGGGATCAGCCCCAGCATTTT.

Here the CDR3 DNA reads TGTGCCAGCTCACCACAACCGATTGGGACAGGGCAAGAGACCCAGTACTTC. As protein: CASSPQPIGTGQETQYF. The chain couples TRBV18 to TRBJ2-5; TRBD1 agrees at 9 bases. V shed 1 base and J 2 bases; nucleotides not matched to a gene: 8. Germline-derived CDR1 and CDR2 are KGHSH and LQKENI. The length of the CDR3 is 17 residues.

This chain uses TRBV10-3 with TRBJ1-4; a weak D match, TRBD1 (6 bases). Germline V CDR1 and CDR2: ENHRY, SYGVKD. This CDR3 contains 14 residues. Trimming removed 4 bases at V and 2 bases at J, with 8 bases between. CDR3 in amino acids: CAISAQGTNEKLFF. The CDR3 DNA sequence: TGTGCCATCAGTGCCCAGGGGACTAATGAAAAACTGTTTTTT.

This clone was counted a few times. The J gene is TRBJ1-5, the V gene TRBV2; D is uncertain. The CDR3 runs 13 residues. V was pared by 9 bases and J by 4 bases, with 13 bases between. The V gene's germline CDR1 is SNHLY and CDR2 FYNNEI. In DNA form, the CDR3 reads TGTGCCAGTCACCCGGGTGGGAATCAGCCCCAGCATTTT. Amino acids: CASHPGGNQPQHF.

V gene TRBV5-4 combines with J gene TRBJ1-1; D not certain. Germline-derived CDR1 and CDR2 are SGHNT and YYREEE (reference sequence). With 0 bases removed from V and 4 bases from J, the gap between germline ends came to 7 bases. CDR3 length equals 13 residues. The CDR3 region is CASSLESSTEAFF. The CDR3 DNA reads as TGTGCCAGCAGCTTGGAGAGCTCCACTGAAGCTTTCTTT.

The chain couples TRBV6-4 to TRBJ2-7; 9 nucleotides match TRBD1. CDR3 size: 15 residues. In germline, CDR1 is MRHNA, CDR2 SNTAGT. J gave up 1 base and V 8 bases, and 9 bases lay outside the gene matches. The DNA for the CDR3 is TGTGCCAGCCGGGACAGGGAAAAAGAATCCTACGAGCAGTACTTC. The encoded protein is CASRDREKESYEQYF.